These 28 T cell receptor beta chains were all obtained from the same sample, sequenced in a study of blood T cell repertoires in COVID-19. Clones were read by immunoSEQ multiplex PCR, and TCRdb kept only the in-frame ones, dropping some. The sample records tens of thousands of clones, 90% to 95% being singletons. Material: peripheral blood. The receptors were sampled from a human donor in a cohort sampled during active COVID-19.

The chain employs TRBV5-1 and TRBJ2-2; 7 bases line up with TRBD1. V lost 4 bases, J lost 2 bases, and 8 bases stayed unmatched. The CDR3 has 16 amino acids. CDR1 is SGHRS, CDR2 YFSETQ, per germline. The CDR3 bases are TGCGCCAGCAGCGAACTCAGGGGGACCAACACCGGGGAGCTGTTTTTT. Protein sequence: CASSELRGTNTGELFF.

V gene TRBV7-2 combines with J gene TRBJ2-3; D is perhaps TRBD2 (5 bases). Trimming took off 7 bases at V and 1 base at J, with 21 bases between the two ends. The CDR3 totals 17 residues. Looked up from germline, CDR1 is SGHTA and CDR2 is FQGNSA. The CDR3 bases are TGTGCCAGCACCTCCCGGCCGTTAGCGAGTGGCACAGATACGCAGTATTTT. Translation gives CASTSRPLASGTDTQYF. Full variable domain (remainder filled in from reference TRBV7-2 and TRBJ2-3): GAGVSQSPSNKVTEKGKDVELRCDPISGHTALYWYRQSLGQGLEFLIYFQGNSAPDKSGLPSDRFSAERTGGSVSTLTIQRTQQEDSAVYLCASTSRPLASGTDTQYFGPGTRLTVL.

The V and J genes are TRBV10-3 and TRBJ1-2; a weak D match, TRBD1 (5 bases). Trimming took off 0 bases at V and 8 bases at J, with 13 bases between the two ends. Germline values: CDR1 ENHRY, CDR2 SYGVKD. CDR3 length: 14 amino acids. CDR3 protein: CAISESGGDEGYTF. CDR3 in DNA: TGTGCCATCAGTGAGTCGGGAGGGGACGAGGGCTACACCTTC.

DNA of the CDR3: TGTGCCAGCAGTGGTGGACAGGGGTTAACGGGGGACGAGCAGTACTTC. Its translation: CASSGGQGLTGDEQYF. V and J are TRBV2 and TRBJ2-7; 9 bases fit TRBD1. Germline lookup yields CDR1 SNHLY and CDR2 FYNNEI. The CDR3 is 16 amino acids. Losses at the gene ends were 4 bases for V and 5 bases for J; bases not matched to a gene: 12.

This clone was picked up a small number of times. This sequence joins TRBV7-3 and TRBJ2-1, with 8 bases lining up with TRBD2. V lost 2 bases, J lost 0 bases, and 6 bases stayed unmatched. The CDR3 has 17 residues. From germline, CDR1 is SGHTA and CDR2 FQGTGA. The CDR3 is CASSLFGGELSYNEQFF. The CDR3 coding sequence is TGTGCCAGCAGCTTATTCGGGGGGGAGCTCTCCTACAATGAGCAGTTCTTC.

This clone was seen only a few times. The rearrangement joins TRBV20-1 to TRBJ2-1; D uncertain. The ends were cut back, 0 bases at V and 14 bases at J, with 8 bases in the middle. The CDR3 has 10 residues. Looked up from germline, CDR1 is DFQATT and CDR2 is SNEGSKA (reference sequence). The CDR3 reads CSAREIFEFF. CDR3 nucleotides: TGCAGTGCTAGAGAAATTTTCGAGTTCTTC.

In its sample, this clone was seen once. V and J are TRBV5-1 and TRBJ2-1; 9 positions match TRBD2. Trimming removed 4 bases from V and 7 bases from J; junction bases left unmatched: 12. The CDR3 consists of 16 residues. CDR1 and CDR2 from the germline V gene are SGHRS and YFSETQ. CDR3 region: CASSRSTSGVYNEQFF. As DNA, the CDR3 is TGCGCCAGCAGCCGCTCGACTAGCGGAGTTTATAATGAGCAGTTCTTC.

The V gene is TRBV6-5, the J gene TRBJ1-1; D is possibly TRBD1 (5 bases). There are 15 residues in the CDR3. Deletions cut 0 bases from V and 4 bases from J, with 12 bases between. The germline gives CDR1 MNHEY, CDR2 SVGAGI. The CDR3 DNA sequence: TGTGCCAGCAGTTACTCCGGCCGGGGGAGCACTGAAGCTTTCTTT. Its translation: CASSYSGRGSTEAFF.

The DNA for the CDR3 is TGTGCCAGCAGTGCTTCACAGGGACCGGAGCAGCCCCAGCATTTT. Translated, it gives CASSASQGPEQPQHF. The chain is built from TRBV2 and TRBJ1-5; possible D gene TRBD1, 6 bases. Trimming took 4 bases from V and 7 from J, leaving 17 bases between them. Per the germline V gene, CDR1 is SNHLY and CDR2 is FYNNEI. There are 15 residues in the CDR3. Full variable domain (remainder filled in from reference TRBV2 and TRBJ1-5): EPEVTQTPSHQVTQMGQEVILRCVPISNHLYFYWYRQILGQKVEFLVSFYNNEISEKSEIFDDQFSVERPDGSNFTLKIRSTKLEDSAMYFCASSASQGPEQPQHFGDGTRLSIL.

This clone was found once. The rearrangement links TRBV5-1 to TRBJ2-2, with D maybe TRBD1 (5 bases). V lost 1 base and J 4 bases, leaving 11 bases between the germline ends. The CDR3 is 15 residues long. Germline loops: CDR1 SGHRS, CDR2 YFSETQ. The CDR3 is CASSLMQGSTGELFF. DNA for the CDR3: TGCGCCAGCAGCTTGATGCAGGGAAGCACCGGGGAGCTGTTTTTT.

CDR3 loop: CASSRTGGNYGYTF. The CDR3 nucleotides read TGTGCCAGCAGCCGGACAGGGGGGAACTATGGCTACACCTTC. The chain carries TRBV2 and TRBJ1-2; TRBD1 matches at 10 bases. The CDR3 runs to 14 residues. Germline V gene data show CDR1 as SNHLY and CDR2 as FYNNEI. V shed 6 bases, J shed 2 bases, and the junction held 3 bases outside the gene matches.

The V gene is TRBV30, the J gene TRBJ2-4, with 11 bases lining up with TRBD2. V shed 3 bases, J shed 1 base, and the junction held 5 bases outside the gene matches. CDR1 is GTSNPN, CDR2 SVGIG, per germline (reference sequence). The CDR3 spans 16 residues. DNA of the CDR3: TGTGCCTGGAGGCTAGCGGGAGGAGGGGCCAAAAACATTCAGTACTTC. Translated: CAWRLAGGGAKNIQYF.

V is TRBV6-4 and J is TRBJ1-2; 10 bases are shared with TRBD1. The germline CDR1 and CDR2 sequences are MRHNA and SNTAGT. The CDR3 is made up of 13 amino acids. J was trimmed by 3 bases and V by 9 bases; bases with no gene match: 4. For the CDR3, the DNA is TGTGCCAGGGGACAGGGGTTCGACTATGGCTACACCTTC. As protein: CARGQGFDYGYTF.

The CDR3: CASSLRQGVGDTQYF. The CDR3 bases are TGCGCCAGCAGCTTGAGGCAGGGGGTCGGGGATACGCAGTATTTT. The chain has TRBV5-1 and TRBJ2-3; 7 bases align to TRBD1. Per the germline V gene, CDR1 is SGHRS and CDR2 is YFSETQ. The CDR3 spans 15 residues. The V segment lost 1 base and the J segment 6 bases; nucleotides outside the gene matches: 8.

The CDR3 nucleotides read TGTGCCAGCAGCTTAACTAGCGGGGGGTACCAAGAGACCCAGTACTTC. Amino acids: CASSLTSGGYQETQYF. This chain uses TRBV7-3 with TRBJ2-5; 10 bases are a match to TRBD2. This CDR3 is built from 16 residues. Germline-derived CDR1 and CDR2 are SGHTA and FQGTGA. Unmatched junction bases numbered 1, after V lost 0 bases and J lost 0 bases.

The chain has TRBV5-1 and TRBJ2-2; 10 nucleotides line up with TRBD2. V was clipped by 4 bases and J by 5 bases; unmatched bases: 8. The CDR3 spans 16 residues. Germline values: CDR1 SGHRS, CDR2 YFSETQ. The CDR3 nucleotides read TGCGCCAGCAGCCACACTAGCGGGGTAGTAACCGGGGAGCTGTTTTTT. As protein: CASSHTSGVVTGELFF.

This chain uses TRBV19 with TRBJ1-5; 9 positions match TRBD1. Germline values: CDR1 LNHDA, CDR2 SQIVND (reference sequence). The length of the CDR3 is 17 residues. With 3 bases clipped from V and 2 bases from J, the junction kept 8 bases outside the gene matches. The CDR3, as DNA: TGTGCCAGTAGTATTCTACAGGGGGCTCAGGGCAATCAGCCCCAGCATTTT. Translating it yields CASSILQGAQGNQPQHF.

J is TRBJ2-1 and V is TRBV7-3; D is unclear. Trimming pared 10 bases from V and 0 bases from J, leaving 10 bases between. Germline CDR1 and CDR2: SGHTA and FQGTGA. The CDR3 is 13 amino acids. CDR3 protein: CATSPGSYNEQFF. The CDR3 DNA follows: TGTGCCACCTCCCCCGGCTCCTACAATGAGCAGTTCTTC.

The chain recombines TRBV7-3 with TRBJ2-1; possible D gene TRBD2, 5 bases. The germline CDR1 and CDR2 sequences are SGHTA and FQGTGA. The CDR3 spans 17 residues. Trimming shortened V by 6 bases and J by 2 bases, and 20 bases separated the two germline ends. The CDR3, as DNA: TGTGCCAGCAGTCCGAACCCACTAGGGCTCCCCTACAATGAGCAGTTCTTC. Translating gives CASSPNPLGLPYNEQFF.

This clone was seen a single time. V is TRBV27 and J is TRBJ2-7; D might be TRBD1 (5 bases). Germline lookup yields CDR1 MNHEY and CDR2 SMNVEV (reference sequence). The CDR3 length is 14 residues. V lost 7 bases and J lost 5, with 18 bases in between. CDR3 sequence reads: CASTHLAGLHEQYF. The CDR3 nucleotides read TGTGCCAGCACCCATCTGGCAGGGCTCCACGAGCAGTACTTC.

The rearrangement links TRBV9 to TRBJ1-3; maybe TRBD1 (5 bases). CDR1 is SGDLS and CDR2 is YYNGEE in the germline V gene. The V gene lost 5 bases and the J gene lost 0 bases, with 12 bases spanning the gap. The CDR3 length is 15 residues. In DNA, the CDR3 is TGTGCCAGCAGTGCACTCGGGGGCTCTGGAAACACCATATATTTT. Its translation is CASSALGGSGNTIYF.

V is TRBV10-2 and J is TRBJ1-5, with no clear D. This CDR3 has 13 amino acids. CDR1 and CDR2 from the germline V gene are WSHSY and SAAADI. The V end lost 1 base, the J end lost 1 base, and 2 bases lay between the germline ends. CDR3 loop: CASSELSNQPQHF. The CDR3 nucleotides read TGCGCCAGCAGTGAGTTAAGCAATCAGCCCCAGCATTTT.

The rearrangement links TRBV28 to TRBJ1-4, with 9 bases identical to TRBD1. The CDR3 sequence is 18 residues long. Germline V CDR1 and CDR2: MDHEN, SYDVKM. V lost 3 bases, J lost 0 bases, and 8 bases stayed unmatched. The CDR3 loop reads CASSLGQGIGATNEKLFF. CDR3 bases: TGTGCCAGCAGTTTGGGACAGGGAATAGGGGCAACTAATGAAAAACTGTTTTTT.

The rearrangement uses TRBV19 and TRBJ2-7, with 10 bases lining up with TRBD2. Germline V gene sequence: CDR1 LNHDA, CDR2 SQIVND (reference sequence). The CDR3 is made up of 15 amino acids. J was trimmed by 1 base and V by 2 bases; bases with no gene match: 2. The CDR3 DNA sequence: TGTGCCAGTAGTATAAAGCGGGAGGGTTCCTACGAGCAGTACTTC. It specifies CASSIKREGSYEQYF.

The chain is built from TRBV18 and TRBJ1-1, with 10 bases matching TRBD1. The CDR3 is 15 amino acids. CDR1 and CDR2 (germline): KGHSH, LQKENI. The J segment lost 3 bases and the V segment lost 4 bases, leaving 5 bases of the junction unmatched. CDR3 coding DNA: TGTGCCAGCTCACAAGACAGGGGGCCGGACACTGAAGCTTTCTTT. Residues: CASSQDRGPDTEAFF. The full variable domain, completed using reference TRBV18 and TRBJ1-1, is NAGVMQNPRHLVRRRGQEARLRCSPMKGHSHVYWYRQLPEEGLKFMVYLQKENIIDESGMPKERFSAEFPKEGPSILRIQQVVRGDSAAYFCASSQDRGPDTEAFFGQGTRLTVV.

In DNA form, the CDR3 reads TGCGCCAGCAGCTTGCGACAGGGCCGGGCCCCTGAAGCTTTCTTT. The encoded protein is CASSLRQGRAPEAFF. The V call is TRBV4-3, the J call TRBJ1-1; 7 bases match TRBD1. J was trimmed by 6 bases and V by 5 bases; bases with no gene match: 12. The germline V gene encodes CDR1 LGHNA and CDR2 YSLEER. The CDR3 loop spans 15 amino acids.

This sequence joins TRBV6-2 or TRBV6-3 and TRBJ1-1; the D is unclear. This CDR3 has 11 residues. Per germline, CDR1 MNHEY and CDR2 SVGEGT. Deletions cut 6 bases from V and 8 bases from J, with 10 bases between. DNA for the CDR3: TGTGCCAGCAGCGTGGGCCAGGAAGCTTTCTTT. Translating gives CASSVGQEAFF.

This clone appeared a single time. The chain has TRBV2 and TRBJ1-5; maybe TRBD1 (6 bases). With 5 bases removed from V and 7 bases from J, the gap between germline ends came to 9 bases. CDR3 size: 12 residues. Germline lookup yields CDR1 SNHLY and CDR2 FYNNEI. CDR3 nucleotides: TGTGCCAGCAGTCTCGGGACACAGCCCCAGCATTTT. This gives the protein CASSLGTQPQHF.